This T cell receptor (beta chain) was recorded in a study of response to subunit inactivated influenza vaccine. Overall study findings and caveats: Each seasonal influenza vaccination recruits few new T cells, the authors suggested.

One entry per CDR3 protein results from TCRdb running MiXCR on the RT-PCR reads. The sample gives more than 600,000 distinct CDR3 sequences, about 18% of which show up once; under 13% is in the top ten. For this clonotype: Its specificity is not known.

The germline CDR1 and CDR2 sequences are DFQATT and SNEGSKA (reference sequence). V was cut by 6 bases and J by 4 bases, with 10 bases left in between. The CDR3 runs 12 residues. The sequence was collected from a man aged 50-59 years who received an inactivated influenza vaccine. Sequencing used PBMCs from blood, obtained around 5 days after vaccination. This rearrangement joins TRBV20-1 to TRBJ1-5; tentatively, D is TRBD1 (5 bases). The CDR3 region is CSAGHPNQPQHF. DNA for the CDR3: TGCAGTGCCGGACACCCAAATCAGCCCCAGCATTTT.